Described below is a single TCR beta chain sequence and its context. Germline CDR1 MNHEY, CDR2 SVGAGI. Trimming pared 6 bases from V and 2 bases from J, leaving 13 bases between. CDR3 length: 15 residues. This entry belongs to a study of shared clonotypes between healthy human individuals. Study as a whole: The plates for each donor numbered three CD4 naive, three CD4 memory, two CD8 naive and one CD8 memory.

The study separated CD4+ cells into CD45RA+ naive and CD45RA-negative memory subsets. Repertoires were generated with immunoSEQ multiplex PCR, while TCRdb's copy carries only in-frame clones and drops some. There are approximately 530,000 clones in the sample; 95% to 96% occur only once, and approximately 0.06% lies in the top ten. This chain uses TRBV6-5 with TRBJ2-2; the D gene is possibly TRBD1 (6 bases). This clonotype originated in a woman in her 30s in good health. Input material: naive CD4+ T cells sorted from blood. As to subset: CD45RA+ positively selected. In DNA, the CDR3 is TGTGCCAGCAGCATTAAAGGGGGTAACACCGGGGAGCTGTTTTTT. Amino acid sequence: CASSIKGGNTGELFF.